Listed below are T cell receptor beta chains from one sample, sequenced in a study of T-cell memory formation after mild COVID-19. TCRdb independently ran MiXCR on the 5' RACE reads; one entry per CDR3 protein. The sample shows tens of thousands of distinct CDR3 sequences, more than 11% of them seen only once. Sequenced input: PBMCs or a T cell subset sorted from them (not recorded which). Receptors were obtained from an adult woman who had mild COVID-19 (a few samples of this study predate the infection). Cell type and time point are not known. CDR3s include the opening cysteine and the closing phenylalanine or tryptophan. Each record gives: J gene, D gene, V gene, clone size, CDR3 protein, CDR3 DNA. The D gene is left open where the match is weak. Clone size appears in some rows only: once, few, many, or a class for an expanded clone.

J: TRBJ2-3; D: TRBD2; V: TRBV5-1; size: few; CDR3: CASSFLAGSTDTQYF; DNA: TGCGCCAGCAGTTTTCTAGCGGGCAGCACAGATACGCAGTATTTT
J: TRBJ2-1; D: TRBD2; V: TRBV6-5; size: NA; CDR3: CASKGSGRATQRSSYNEQFF; DNA: TGTGCCAGCAAAGGTAGCGGGAGGGCCACCCAGAGGAGCTCCTACAATGAGCAGTTCTTC
J: TRBJ1-5; D: NA; V: TRBV7-9; size: NA; CDR3: CASTSGNQPQHF; DNA: TGTGCCAGCACCTCCGGGAATCAGCCCCAGCATTTT
J: TRBJ2-1; D: TRBD1; V: TRBV6-5; size: few; CDR3: CASSRDRGGSYNEQFF; DNA: TGTGCCAGCAGTAGGGACAGAGGTGGGTCCTACAATGAGCAGTTCTTC
J: TRBJ2-7; D: TRBD1; V: TRBV14; size: few; CDR3: CASSQDLGQEGLEQYF; DNA: TGTGCCAGCAGCCAAGATTTGGGACAGGAAGGTCTGGAGCAGTACTTC
J: TRBJ2-1; D: TRBD2; V: TRBV15; size: few; CDR3: CATSGSGADNEQFF; DNA: TGTGCCACCAGCGGCAGCGGGGCCGACAATGAGCAGTTCTTC
J: TRBJ2-3; D: NA; V: TRBV2; size: NA; CDR3: CASSEAVGFTDTQYF; DNA: TGTGCCAGCAGTGAAGCTGTTGGGTTCACAGATACGCAGTATTTT
J: TRBJ1-1; D: NA; V: TRBV12-3/TRBV12-4; size: NA; CDR3: CASSYGGANTEAFF; DNA: TGTGCCAGCAGTTACGGTGGGGCAAACACTGAAGCTTTCTTT
J: TRBJ2-3; D: NA; V: TRBV5-1; size: many; CDR3: CASSRDKLMDTQYF; DNA: TGCGCCAGCAGCCGGGACAAGCTCATGGATACGCAGTATTTT
J: TRBJ2-1; D: TRBD2; V: TRBV4-2; size: few; CDR3: CASRQERGLDNEQFF; DNA: TGTGCCAGCAGACAGGAGCGGGGGTTAGACAATGAGCAGTTCTTC
J: TRBJ2-7; D: TRBD1; V: TRBV4-1; size: NA; CDR3: CASSQVARDRGQFIYEQYF; DNA: TGCGCCAGCAGCCAAGTGGCCCGGGACAGGGGGCAATTTATCTACGAGCAGTACTTC
J: TRBJ1-2; D: NA; V: TRBV20-1; size: few; CDR3: CSARDPQATNYGYTF; DNA: TGCAGTGCTAGAGATCCCCAGGCCACTAACTATGGCTACACCTTC
J: TRBJ1-1; D: NA; V: TRBV11-2; size: few; CDR3: CASSFAGTEAFF; DNA: TGTGCCAGCAGCTTCGCGGGGACTGAAGCTTTCTTT
J: TRBJ2-7; D: NA; V: TRBV2; size: NA; CDR3: CASMGYEQYF; DNA: TGTGCCAGCATGGGTTACGAGCAGTACTTC
J: TRBJ2-7; D: NA; V: TRBV12-3/TRBV12-4; size: NA; CDR3: CASSLFGPSYEQYF; DNA: TGTGCCAGCAGTTTATTCGGGCCCTCCTACGAGCAGTACTTC
J: TRBJ2-1; D: TRBD2; V: TRBV10-3; size: NA; CDR3: CAISEDRGSSYNEQFF; DNA: TGTGCCATCAGTGAGGATCGCGGGAGCTCCTACAATGAGCAGTTCTTC
J: TRBJ2-5; D: TRBD1; V: TRBV12-3/TRBV12-4; size: NA; CDR3: CASGTGGHETQYF; DNA: TGTGCCAGCGGGACAGGGGGCCACGAGACCCAGTACTTC
J: TRBJ2-7; D: NA; V: TRBV4-2; size: few; CDR3: CASSQDYHEQYF; DNA: TGTGCCAGCAGCCAAGATTATCACGAGCAGTACTTC
J: TRBJ2-2; D: TRBD1; V: TRBV7-2; size: NA; CDR3: CASRQGAPGELFF; DNA: TGTGCCAGCAGACAGGGGGCCCCCGGGGAGCTGTTTTTT
J: TRBJ2-7; D: NA; V: TRBV20-1; size: NA; CDR3: CSASRGGARSYEQYF; DNA: TGCAGTGCTAGCAGGGGGGGGGCTAGGTCCTACGAGCAGTACTTC
J: TRBJ2-7; D: TRBD2; V: TRBV20-1; size: few; CDR3: CSARELAGTSSYEQYF; DNA: TGCAGTGCTAGAGAACTAGCGGGGACGAGCTCCTACGAGCAGTACTTC
J: TRBJ2-5; D: NA; V: TRBV20-1; size: NA; CDR3: CSAPPGVQETQYF; DNA: TGCAGTGCGCCCCCGGGTGTTCAAGAGACCCAGTACTTC
J: TRBJ1-1; D: NA; V: TRBV7-6; size: few; CDR3: CASSWRGNTEAFF; DNA: TGTGCCAGCAGCTGGAGGGGGAACACTGAAGCTTTCTTT
J: TRBJ1-1; D: NA; V: TRBV6-5; size: NA; CDR3: CASSYSKGARTEAFF; DNA: TGTGCCAGCAGTTACTCGAAAGGGGCGCGGACTGAAGCTTTCTTT
J: TRBJ1-4; D: NA; V: TRBV27; size: NA; CDR3: CASSSGRDILGEKLFF; DNA: TGTGCCAGCAGTTCAGGTCGGGACATCTTGGGGGAAAAACTGTTTTTT
J: TRBJ2-7; D: NA; V: TRBV7-6; size: few; CDR3: CASSLPRENEQYF; DNA: TGTGCCAGCAGCTTACCCCGGGAGAACGAGCAGTACTTC
J: TRBJ2-7; D: NA; V: TRBV4-1; size: NA; CDR3: CASSQGTPDYEQYF; DNA: TGCGCCAGCAGCCAAGGAACTCCCGACTACGAGCAGTACTTC
J: TRBJ2-1; D: TRBD2; V: TRBV7-8; size: few; CDR3: CASSGRLAGLYNEQFF; DNA: TGTGCCAGCAGCGGAAGACTAGCCGGTCTCTACAATGAGCAGTTCTTC
J: TRBJ2-1; D: TRBD1; V: TRBV5-1; size: NA; CDR3: CASSWGDRGPRNEQFF; DNA: TGCGCCAGCAGCTGGGGGGACAGGGGGCCTCGGAATGAGCAGTTCTTC
J: TRBJ2-2; D: NA; V: TRBV5-1; size: many; CDR3: CASSLAPNTGELFF; DNA: TGCGCCAGCAGCTTGGCACCCAACACCGGGGAGCTGTTTTTT
J: TRBJ2-7; D: TRBD1; V: TRBV5-1; size: NA; CDR3: CASSLPGQASYEQYF; DNA: TGCGCCAGCAGCTTGCCGGGACAGGCCTCCTACGAGCAGTACTTC
J: TRBJ2-3; D: NA; V: TRBV2; size: NA; CDR3: CASSETVGAGVSSTDTQYF; DNA: TGTGCCAGCAGTGAAACGGTAGGGGCAGGCGTTTCTAGCACAGATACGCAGTATTTT
J: TRBJ2-6; D: TRBD1; V: TRBV27; size: NA; CDR3: CASRPGTGVVGVAVLTF; DNA: TGTGCCAGCAGGCCAGGGACAGGGGTGGTGGGTGTCGCCGTCCTGACTTTC
J: TRBJ1-1; D: NA; V: TRBV5-1; size: once; CDR3: CASSLETANTEAFF; DNA: TGCGCCAGCAGCTTGGAGACGGCGAACACTGAAGCTTTCTTT
J: TRBJ2-5; D: NA; V: TRBV19; size: NA; CDR3: CASSIGLEPQYF; DNA: TGTGCCAGTAGTATAGGACTAGAGCCCCAGTACTTC
J: TRBJ2-5; D: NA; V: TRBV4-2; size: NA; CDR3: CASSRGQGGETQYF; DNA: TGTGCCAGCAGCCGCGGACAGGGAGGGGAGACCCAGTACTTC
J: TRBJ1-3; D: NA; V: TRBV7-2; size: NA; CDR3: CASSPPGSGNTIYF; DNA: TGTGCCAGCAGCCCCCCCGGCTCTGGAAACACCATATATTTT
J: TRBJ2-3; D: TRBD2; V: TRBV4-2; size: many; CDR3: CASSQKGLAGADTQYF; DNA: TGTGCCAGCAGCCAAAAGGGACTAGCGGGGGCAGATACGCAGTATTTT
J: TRBJ2-1; D: TRBD2; V: TRBV4-3; size: NA; CDR3: CASSRGTSGRAPGDEQFF; DNA: TGCGCCAGCAGTCGGGGGACTAGCGGGAGGGCCCCAGGTGATGAGCAGTTCTTC
J: TRBJ2-1; D: NA; V: TRBV5-1; size: few; CDR3: CASSSPPDGNPYNEQFF; DNA: TGCGCCAGCAGTTCTCCCCCGGACGGGAACCCCTACAATGAGCAGTTCTTC
J: TRBJ1-1; D: NA; V: TRBV6-5; size: few; CDR3: CASTPGHLNTEAFF; DNA: TGTGCCAGCACCCCGGGCCACCTGAACACTGAAGCTTTCTTT
J: TRBJ1-5; D: TRBD1; V: TRBV20-1; size: few; CDR3: CSAVGQGDQPQHF; DNA: TGCAGTGCTGTCGGACAGGGTGATCAGCCCCAGCATTTT
J: TRBJ1-1; D: NA; V: TRBV27; size: few; CDR3: CASSPSGTEAFF; DNA: TGTGCCAGCAGTCCCTCGGGCACTGAAGCTTTCTTT
J: TRBJ2-5; D: NA; V: TRBV12-3/TRBV12-4; size: many; CDR3: CASSFDGETQYF; DNA: TGTGCCAGCAGTTTTGACGGAGAGACCCAGTACTTC
J: TRBJ2-7; D: NA; V: TRBV24-1; size: few; CDR3: CATSAARSSYEQYF; DNA: TGTGCCACCAGTGCCGCTCGGAGCTCCTACGAGCAGTACTTC